The 30 T cell receptor beta chains below were found in one sample sequenced in a study of control samples from healthy donors and cancer patients. This table comes from immunoSEQ multiplex PCR, and its TCRdb copy is limited to in-frame clones, with some not included. Among roughly 120,000 clones listed, 85% to 95% were seen once. The sample taken for sequencing was PBMCs. Receptors were obtained from a man aged 45-65 years with head and neck cancer.

This clone appeared once. This chain links TRBV19 with TRBJ1-1; 9 nucleotides agree with TRBD1. The V gene's germline CDR1 is LNHDA and CDR2 SQIVND (reference sequence). J gave up 7 bases and V 6 bases, and 3 bases lay outside the gene matches. The length of the CDR3 is 12 residues. The CDR3 bases are TGTGCCAGTAGCGACAGGGGGAATGAAGCTTTCTTT. Translating it yields CASSDRGNEAFF.

The chain joins TRBV5-6 to TRBJ1-1, with unresolved D. V lost 3 bases, J lost 1 base, and 7 bases lay in between. The CDR3 runs 13 residues. CDR1 and CDR2 from the germline V gene are SGHDT and YYEEEE. This chain's CDR3 is CASSSMGNTEAFF. CDR3 coding DNA: TGTGCCAGCAGCTCAATGGGGAACACTGAAGCTTTCTTT.

The chain's CDR3 is CASSRTRGGGSASSYNEQFF. CDR3 DNA: TGCGCCAGCAGCCGGACCCGGGGCGGGGGGTCCGCAAGCTCCTACAATGAGCAGTTCTTC. The rearrangement links TRBV5-1 to TRBJ2-1, with TRBD2 identical over 8 bases. This CDR3 is 20 amino acids long. The germline V gene encodes CDR1 SGHRS and CDR2 YFSETQ. V was pared by 4 bases and J by 0 bases, with 18 bases of the junction left unmatched. The full variable domain, completed using reference TRBV5-1 and TRBJ2-1, is KAGVTQTPRYLIKTRGQQVTLSCSPISGHRSVSWYQQTPGQGLQFLFEYFSETQRNKGNFPGRFSGRQFSNSRSEMNVSTLELGDSALYLCASSRTRGGGSASSYNEQFFGPGTRLTVL.

This chain links TRBV2 with TRBJ1-2; 9 bases align to TRBD1. V lost 6 bases, J lost 10 bases, and 3 bases stayed unmatched. CDR1 is SNHLY, CDR2 FYNNEI, per germline. This CDR3 is 11 amino acids long. DNA for the CDR3: TGTGCCAGCAGGCGGGACAGGGACTACACCTTC. This encodes CASRRDRDYTF.

The rearrangement joins TRBV7-2 to TRBJ2-1, with 8 nucleotides matching TRBD2. There are 14 residues in the CDR3. The V gene end was trimmed by 5 bases and the J gene end by 7 bases; junction bases not matched to a gene: 7. Germline CDR1 is SGHTA and CDR2 is FQGNSA. CDR3 DNA sequence: TGTGCCAGCAGCCTCGGGGGGGCCCTAAATGAGCAGTTCTTC. Amino acids: CASSLGGALNEQFF. The variable domain in full, completed from reference TRBV7-2 and TRBJ2-1, reads GAGVSQSPSNKVTEKGKDVELRCDPISGHTALYWYRQSLGQGLEFLIYFQGNSAPDKSGLPSDRFSAERTGGSVSTLTIQRTQQEDSAVYLCASSLGGALNEQFFGPGTRLTVL.

V is TRBV9 and J is TRBJ1-6; D ambiguous. The CDR3 has 15 residues. CDR1 and CDR2 (germline): SGDLS, YYNGEE. The V gene lost 3 bases and the J gene lost 5 bases, with 12 bases spanning the gap. The CDR3 loop reads CASSASRHNNSPLHF. CDR3 DNA sequence: TGTGCCAGCAGCGCCTCAAGACACAATAATTCACCCCTCCACTTT.

The rearrangement uses TRBV30 and TRBJ2-5; 8 positions match TRBD2. The CDR3 consists of 13 residues. Unmatched junction bases numbered 1, after V lost 3 bases and J lost 1 base. CDR1 and CDR2 (germline): GTSNPN, SVGIG (reference sequence). The DNA for the CDR3 is TGTGCCTGGAGCGGGGGGGCCCAAGAGACCCAGTACTTC. It translates to CAWSGGAQETQYF.

The rearrangement joins TRBV20-1 to TRBJ1-2; tentatively, D is TRBD1 (6 bases). The CDR3 consists of 12 residues. CDR1 and CDR2 from the germline V gene are DFQATT and SNEGSKA (reference sequence). With 3 bases removed from V and 7 bases from J, the gap between germline ends came to 12 bases. CDR3: CSASEGGGGYTF. The CDR3 DNA sequence: TGCAGTGCTAGTGAGGGGGGGGGTGGCTACACCTTC.

V is TRBV3-1 (or the pseudogene TRBV3-2) and J is TRBJ1-2, with a possible D match to TRBD1 (6 bases). V gave up 3 bases and J gave up 4 bases, with 6 bases separating them. Germline V gene data show CDR1 as LGHDT and CDR2 as YNNKEL (reference sequence). CDR3 length equals 12 residues. CDR3 in DNA: TGTGCCAGCAGCCAGGGGGCCTATGGCTACACCTTC. This codes for CASSQGAYGYTF.

This chain uses TRBV19 with TRBJ2-7; D gene uncertain. Trimming left V 5 bases short and J 2 bases short, with 10 bases between. Germline loops: CDR1 LNHDA, CDR2 SQIVND (reference sequence). The CDR3 covers 13 residues. This chain's CDR3 is CASSPQPPYEQYF. In DNA, the CDR3 is TGTGCCAGTAGTCCCCAACCCCCCTACGAGCAGTACTTC.

The chain has TRBV10-3 and TRBJ1-6, with D perhaps TRBD1 (5 bases). The V gene lost 0 bases and the J gene lost 7 bases, with 10 bases spanning the gap. The CDR3 sequence is 15 residues long. CDR1 ENHRY and CDR2 SYGVKD come from the germline V gene. The CDR3 reads CAISESTTENSPLHF. In nucleotides, the CDR3 is TGTGCCATCAGTGAGTCGACGACAGAGAATTCACCCCTCCACTTT.

The rearrangement joins TRBV11-2 to TRBJ2-5; the D gene is possibly TRBD2 (5 bases). Germline assignment: CDR1 SGHAT and CDR2 FQNNGV. V was clipped by 6 bases and J by 4 bases, with 12 bases between them. The CDR3 runs to 13 residues. CDR3 in DNA: TGTGCCAGCAGGCCAAATGGGAGAGAGACCCAGTACTTC. Protein product: CASRPNGRETQYF.

As DNA, the CDR3 is TGTGCCAGCAGCTCCTTCCCTTCGACAGGGTCCAACGAGCAGTACTTC. Protein: CASSSFPSTGSNEQYF. The gene calls are TRBV5-8 and TRBJ2-7; 7 bases are a match to TRBD1. Germline V CDR1 and CDR2: SGHTS, YDEGEE. V lost 3 bases and J lost 5; bases outside the gene matches: 14. CDR3 length: 16 amino acids.

The chain uses TRBV20-1 and TRBJ1-1; D is unclear. Trimming removed 4 bases at V and 3 bases at J, with 6 bases between. The germline V gene encodes CDR1 DFQATT and CDR2 SNEGSKA (reference sequence). The CDR3 runs 11 residues. The CDR3 sequence: CSAMRDTEAFF. The CDR3 nucleotides read TGCAGTGCTATGAGGGACACTGAAGCTTTCTTT.

This clone was observed once. This chain joins TRBV18 and TRBJ2-5; possibly TRBD1 or TRBD2 for D (5 bases each). CDR1 KGHSH and CDR2 LQKENI come from the germline V gene. The length of the CDR3 is 13 residues. V lost 2 bases to trimming and J lost 1 base, with 5 bases between them. In nucleotides, the CDR3 is TGTGCCAGCTCACCAGGGACCCAAGAGACCCAGTACTTC. This encodes CASSPGTQETQYF.

The chain links TRBV3-1 (or the pseudogene TRBV3-2) to TRBJ2-7, with D perhaps assigned TRBD1 or TRBD2 (5 bases each). The CDR3 totals 15 residues. V lost 3 bases and J 1 base, leaving 13 bases between the germline ends. Germline assignment: CDR1 LGHDT and CDR2 YNNKEL (reference sequence). As DNA, the CDR3 is TGTGCCAGCAGCCAGGCCGGGACGGAGTCCTACGAGCAGTACTTC. Encoded protein: CASSQAGTESYEQYF.

This rearrangement joins TRBV5-1 to TRBJ1-1, with D tentatively TRBD1 (5 bases). V dropped 4 bases and J dropped 3 bases, with 13 bases sitting between them. The CDR3 totals 14 residues. Germline V gene sequence: CDR1 SGHRS, CDR2 YFSETQ. The CDR3 nucleotides are TGCGCCAGCAGCCGCGCTGTAGGGGACACTGAAGCTTTCTTT. It is translated as CASSRAVGDTEAFF.

Written as DNA, the CDR3 is TGTGCCAGTAGTAAGACTAGCGGTACCTACGAGCAGTACTTC. This sequence encodes CASSKTSGTYEQYF. V and J are TRBV19 and TRBJ2-7; 9 bases line up with TRBD2. CDR3 size: 14 residues. Germline V gene lookup returns CDR1 LNHDA and CDR2 SQIVND (reference sequence). Losses at the gene ends were 4 bases for V and 2 bases for J; bases not matched to a gene: 3. The full variable domain, in which reference TRBV19 and TRBJ2-7 provide the parts outside the CDR3, is DGGITQSPKYLFRKEGQNVTLSCEQNLNHDAMYWYRQDPGQGLRLIYYSQIVNDFQKGDIAEGYSVSREKKESFPLTVTSAQKNPTAFYLCASSKTSGTYEQYFGPGTRLTVT.

The genes are TRBV6-4 and TRBJ2-1, with TRBD1 matching over 7 bases. Germline CDR1 and CDR2: MRHNA and SNTAGT. The ends lost 0 bases at V and 2 bases at J; junction bases unmatched: 4. The CDR3 runs to 16 residues. CDR3 loop: CASSDSYGTAYNEQFF. CDR3 bases: TGTGCCAGCAGTGACTCCTATGGGACAGCCTACAATGAGCAGTTCTTC.

Here the CDR3 DNA reads TGTGCCAGCAGCCTTACACGAAACAATAATTCACCCCTCCACTTT. Translation: CASSLTRNNNSPLHF. This chain uses TRBV5-4 with TRBJ1-6, with unresolved D. Trimming removed 4 bases from V and 5 bases from J, with 13 bases in between. CDR3 length: 15 residues. Germline-derived CDR1 and CDR2 are SGHNT and YYREEE (reference sequence).

This clone was picked up one time. The genes are TRBV5-1 and TRBJ1-3, with 12 nucleotides matching TRBD1. CDR3 length: 17 residues. The V gene end was trimmed by 4 bases and the J gene end by 9 bases; junction bases not matched to a gene: 14. CDR1 and CDR2 (germline): SGHRS, YFSETQ. In DNA, the CDR3 is TGCGCCAGCAGCAACATTCCCGGGACAGGGGGCTCGGCCACCATATATTTT. The encoded protein is CASSNIPGTGGSATIYF. The variable domain in full, completed from reference TRBV5-1 and TRBJ1-3, reads KAGVTQTPRYLIKTRGQQVTLSCSPISGHRSVSWYQQTPGQGLQFLFEYFSETQRNKGNFPGRFSGRQFSNSRSEMNVSTLELGDSALYLCASSNIPGTGGSATIYFGEGSWLTVV.

CDR3 in DNA: TGTGCCAGCAGCCCCGCTTGGGGGAACTACGAGCAGTACTTC. Protein sequence: CASSPAWGNYEQYF. The chain employs TRBV6-5 and TRBJ2-7, with D perhaps being TRBD1 or TRBD2 (5 bases each). V lost 6 bases, J lost 3 bases, and 15 bases lay in between. The germline CDR1 and CDR2 sequences are MNHEY and SVGAGI. The CDR3 is 14 residues long.

This clone showed up just once. The gene calls are TRBV9 and TRBJ1-1; D is unresolved. The CDR3 runs to 13 residues. CDR1 is SGDLS and CDR2 is YYNGEE in the germline V gene. V lost 0 bases, J lost 2 bases, and 5 bases lay in between. The CDR3 DNA reads TGTGCCAGCAGCGTAGCCAGAAACACTGAAGCTTTCTTT. Encoded protein: CASSVARNTEAFF.

V and J are TRBV12-3 or TRBV12-4 and TRBJ1-2; the D gene is possibly TRBD1 (5 bases). The CDR3 has 10 residues. Trimming shortened V by 8 bases and J by 14 bases, and 15 bases separated the two germline ends. CDR3 residues: CASQAGLSTF. In DNA form, the CDR3 reads TGTGCCAGCCAAGCGGGGCTGAGTACCTTC.

This rearrangement joins TRBV19 to TRBJ2-5; D may be TRBD2 (6 bases). This CDR3 is built from 16 residues. Germline-derived CDR1 and CDR2 are LNHDA and SQIVND (reference sequence). Trimming pared 3 bases from V and 1 base from J, leaving 15 bases between. The CDR3 sequence is CASSILRGMGQETQYF. CDR3 bases: TGTGCCAGTAGTATCTTACGGGGGATGGGCCAAGAGACCCAGTACTTC.

This rearrangement joins TRBV7-2 to TRBJ2-7; no reliable D call. CDR1 SGHTA and CDR2 FQGNSA come from the germline V gene. There are 14 residues in the CDR3. Trimming pared 1 base from V and 5 bases from J, leaving 12 bases between. The CDR3: CASSLGNLLDEQYF. Written as DNA, the CDR3 is TGTGCCAGCAGCTTAGGCAATCTCCTGGACGAGCAGTACTTC.

The chain employs TRBV6-2 or TRBV6-3 and TRBJ2-4, with TRBD1 matching over 7 bases. This CDR3 has 20 amino acids. CDR1 is MNHEY, CDR2 SVGEGT, per germline. The junction had 25 bases not matched to a gene; V was cut back by 4 bases and J by 7 bases. The CDR3 DNA reads as TGTGCCAGCAGTTTATACAGGGGTTTGAGGCTCTTCTTTAGCAAGAACATTCAGTACTTC. It specifies CASSLYRGLRLFFSKNIQYF.

This chain connects TRBV7-2 to TRBJ1-5; D remains unclear. V shed 1 base and J shed 4 bases, with 11 bases lying between them. This CDR3 contains 15 residues. CDR1 and CDR2 (germline): SGHTA, FQGNSA. CDR3 in amino acids: CASSLEVGVNQPQHF. DNA for the CDR3: TGTGCCAGCAGCTTAGAGGTCGGGGTTAATCAGCCCCAGCATTTT.

CDR3 coding DNA: TGTGCCAGCTCACCCTCGGGAGGCCCCAATGAGCAGTTCTTC. It is translated as CASSPSGGPNEQFF. The rearrangement links TRBV18 to TRBJ2-1, with 7 bases matching TRBD2. Germline-derived CDR1 and CDR2 are KGHSH and LQKENI. This CDR3 contains 14 residues. Trimming removed 3 bases from V and 6 bases from J; junction bases left unmatched: 5.

The chain is built from TRBV9 and TRBJ2-7; 8 bases line up with TRBD1. V was pared by 4 bases and J by 3 bases, with 9 bases of the junction left unmatched. CDR3 length: 15 amino acids. CDR1 is SGDLS, CDR2 YYNGEE, per germline. DNA for the CDR3: TGTGCCAGCAGCCCTACCGGGACAGGCCTCTACGAGCAGTACTTC. As protein: CASSPTGTGLYEQYF.